These 9 T cell receptor beta chains were sequenced from one sample in a study of T cells in Graves' hyperthyroidism and ophthalmopathy. TCR beta CDR3 regions were amplified from RNA. The HTBI primer set served for first-round RT-PCR of the TCR CDR3. TCRdb used MiXCR to reprocess the multiplex PCR reads, holding one entry per CDR3 protein. Of approximately 640,000 distinct CDR3 sequences listed, about 45% are singletons. Material for sequencing was peripheral blood or thyroid tissue (not recorded which). The receptors originated from an adult man with Graves' disease, either hyperthyroidism or ophthalmopathy (not recorded which).

On this clonotype itself: At one of its ends the junction is not consistent with the germline gene, which may arise from a read error. The rearrangement links TRBV10-3 to TRBJ2-5; 8 bases are shared with TRBD1. The germline V gene encodes CDR1 ENHRY and CDR2 SYGVKD. The CDR3 spans 18 residues. The CDR3 region has the DNA TGTGCCAGCAGTCCTTTACGCTCAGGGGGCATAGGATCGGAGACCCAGCACTTC. Translated, it gives CASSPLRSGGIGSETQHF.

This clonotype appeared many times. The rearrangement uses TRBV29-1 and TRBJ1-2, with D possibly TRBD1 on 6 matching bases. Trimming took off 4 bases at V and 8 bases at J, with 20 bases between the two ends. The CDR3 is made up of 14 amino acids. The germline CDR1 and CDR2 sequences are SQVTM and ANQGSEA. CDR3: CSVGARGHGSGYTF. CDR3 sequence (DNA): TGCAGCGTTGGGGCCAGGGGCCATGGGAGCGGCTACACCTTC.

The table lists this clonotype with a few counts. Here the CDR3 omits its conserved ending phenylalanine or tryptophan, so a read error is the likely source. The limits of the CDR3 on the DNA are not certain, so only TCRdb's listed CDR3 is given. The rearrangement links TRBV19 to TRBJ1-6. Germline V gene lookup returns CDR1 LNHDA and CDR2 SQIVND (reference sequence). From its first to its last residue, the CDR3 has 8 amino acids. The CDR3 protein is CASSTSNY.

The chain employs TRBV24-1 and TRBJ1-2; TRBD1 agrees at 11 bases. Germline CDR1 reads KGHDR; CDR2 reads SFDVKD. The CDR3 length is 15 residues. The trim removed 11 bases at V and 8 bases at J, leaving 15 bases unmatched. CDR3 sequence reads: CASSIGGQGARGYTF. The CDR3 region has the DNA TGTGCCAGTAGTATAGGCGGACAGGGGGCGAGAGGCTACACCTTC.

This clonotype was recorded at least ten times. V gene TRBV2 combines with J gene TRBJ1-2, with 9 bases lining up with TRBD1. Trimming cost V 3 bases and J 2 bases; bases outside gene matches: 4. CDR1 and CDR2 (germline): SNHLY, FYNNEI. The CDR3 runs 15 residues. Written as DNA, the CDR3 is TGTGCCAGCAGTGACTCCGGACAGGGGAACTATGGCTACACCTTC. Translation gives CASSDSGQGNYGYTF.

This clonotype has a handful of counts. The chain joins TRBV20-1 to TRBJ1-1; D is ambiguous. CDR1 DFQATT and CDR2 SNEGSKA come from the germline V gene (reference sequence). V was shortened by 4 bases and J by 5 bases, with 14 bases between the two germline ends. The CDR3 runs 13 residues. The CDR3 sequence: CSATPGSGTEAFF. The CDR3 DNA is TGCAGTGCTACCCCGGGAAGTGGGACTGAAGCTTTCTTT.

This clonotype was detected many times. The J gene is TRBJ1-3, the V gene TRBV7-8; no reliable D call. CDR3 size: 14 residues. V lost 1 base and J 8 bases, leaving 12 bases between the germline ends. Germline CDR1 is SGHVS and CDR2 is FQNEAQ. DNA of the CDR3: TGTGCCAGCAGCTTAGGGACCGGGCTGGACACCATATATTTT. Its translation is CASSLGTGLDTIYF.

The chain carries TRBV25-1 and TRBJ1-1, with a weak D call TRBD1 (6 bases). The V end was cut by 8 bases, the J end by 0 bases, with 13 bases between. Germline CDR1 MGHDK, CDR2 SYGVNS. The CDR3 totals 14 residues. Written as DNA, the CDR3 is TGTGCCAGCTGGGGCCAGGGGCTGAACACTGAAGCTTTCTTT. Its protein product is CASWGQGLNTEAFF.

This clonotype was counted at least ten times. This chain uses TRBV10-3 with TRBJ1-4; TRBD1 matches 8 bases. Looked up from germline, CDR1 is ENHRY and CDR2 is SYGVKD. CDR3 length: 14 amino acids. V trimming: 7 bases; J trimming: 13 bases; junction bases outside the gene matches: 14. CDR3 loop: CAITTGQGIGRLFF. CDR3 bases: TGTGCCATCACCACAGGACAGGGAATCGGGCGACTGTTTTTT.